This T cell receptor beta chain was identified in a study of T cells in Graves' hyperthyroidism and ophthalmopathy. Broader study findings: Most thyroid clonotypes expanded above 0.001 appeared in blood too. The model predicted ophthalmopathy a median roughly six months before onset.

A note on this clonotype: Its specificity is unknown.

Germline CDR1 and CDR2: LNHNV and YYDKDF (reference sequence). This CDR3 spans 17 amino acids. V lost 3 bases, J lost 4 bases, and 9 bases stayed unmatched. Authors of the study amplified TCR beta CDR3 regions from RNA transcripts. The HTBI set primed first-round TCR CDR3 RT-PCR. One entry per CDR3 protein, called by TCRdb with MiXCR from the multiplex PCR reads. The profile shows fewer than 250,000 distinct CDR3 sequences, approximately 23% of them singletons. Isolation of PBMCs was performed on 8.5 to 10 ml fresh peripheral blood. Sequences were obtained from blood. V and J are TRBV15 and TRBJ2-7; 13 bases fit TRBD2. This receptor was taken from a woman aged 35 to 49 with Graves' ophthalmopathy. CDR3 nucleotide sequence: TGTGCCACCAGCAGCACCGTATTACTAGCGGGAGGGTACGAGCAGTACTTC. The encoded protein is CATSSTVLLAGGYEQYF.